These 21 T cell receptor beta chains originate from one sample sequenced in a study of T-cell reconstitution after alpha-beta-depleted transplantation in children (dated by TCRdb to about 2016). The library was prepared using PCR. The reads were generated on an Illumina HiSeq 2500. TCR library preparation used molecular barcoding, with unique molecular identifiers applied to normalize quantification of the TCRbeta repertoire. TCRdb's own reprocessing of the public reads used fastp at Q25 and MiXCR and kept productive beta chains. Identical CDR3 protein sequences are pooled into one entry, listed with their most common genes and DNA. Recorded for this sample are some 340,000 distinct CDR3 sequences; about 9.4% of them occurred a single time. Under 3% of the sample belongs to the ten largest clones. The sequenced sample was PBMCs from the stem cell graft donor, obtained from the stem cell graft. The receptors come from a human donor who donated a stem cell graft to a child with acute lymphoblastic leukemia.

This clonotype was seen ten or more times. This chain uses TRBV24-1 with TRBJ2-3; no definite D call. The CDR3 loop spans 11 amino acids. Trimming pared 3 bases from V and 7 bases from J, leaving 4 bases between. Germline CDR1 is KGHDR and CDR2 is SFDVKD. The CDR3 loop reads CATSDMYTQYF. The CDR3 region has the DNA TGTGCCACCAGTGATATGTATACGCAGTATTTT.

This clonotype came up a few times. V and J are TRBV3-1 and TRBJ2-7; 8 bases agree with TRBD1. Losses at the gene ends were 5 bases for V and 3 bases for J; bases not matched to a gene: 6. This CDR3 has 14 residues. Germline values: CDR1 LGHDT, CDR2 YNNKEL (reference sequence). The CDR3 spells CASSSRTGRYEQYF. In DNA, the CDR3 is TGTGCCAGCAGCTCTCGGACAGGGCGCTACGAGCAGTACTTC.

Regarding this clonotype: One end of the junction fails to match germline, which may point to a read error. The chain recombines TRBV7-7 with TRBJ2-6; 7 bases align to TRBD2. This CDR3 is built from 18 residues. Per germline, CDR1 SSHAT and CDR2 FNYEAQ (reference sequence). The DNA for the CDR3 is TGTGCTAGCAGCCGGGAGGTAGGACGCATTTCTGGGGCCAACGTCCTGACTTTC. Translation gives CASSREVGRISGANVLTF.

This clonotype showed up many times. The J gene is TRBJ1-1, the V gene TRBV15, with 10 bases aligning to TRBD1. Germline V gene data show CDR1 as LNHNV and CDR2 as YYDKDF (reference sequence). This CDR3 spans 15 amino acids. V lost 5 bases, J lost 3 bases, and 6 bases stayed unmatched. For the CDR3, the DNA is TGTGCCACCAGCGGAGGGACAGGGGCATACACTGAAGCTTTCTTT. Its translation is CATSGGTGAYTEAFF.

J is TRBJ1-2 and V is TRBV4-2; tentatively, D is TRBD1 (6 bases). This CDR3 has 15 residues. Trimming removed 0 bases from V and 4 bases from J, with 12 bases in between. Germline V gene lookup returns CDR1 LGHNA and CDR2 YNFKEQ. CDR3 bases: TGTGCCAGCAGCCAAGATCCTGCAGGGGCCTATGGCTACACCTTC. It yields the protein CASSQDPAGAYGYTF.

This clonotype was counted only a few times. This chain connects TRBV5-1 to TRBJ1-6; 7 positions match TRBD1. This CDR3 is 16 amino acids long. Germline trimming cut 3 bases from V and 0 bases from J; bases unmatched to any gene: 3. In germline, CDR1 is SGHRS, CDR2 YFSETQ. The CDR3 sequence: CASSSGQASYNSPLHF. CDR3 bases: TGCGCCAGCAGCTCCGGACAGGCCTCCTATAATTCACCCCTCCACTTT.

Only a few counts were recorded for this clonotype. The V and J genes are TRBV7-8 and TRBJ2-1; 13 bases align to TRBD2. V shed 4 bases, J shed 6 bases, and the junction held 3 bases outside the gene matches. Germline V CDR1 and CDR2: SGHVS, FQNEAQ. The CDR3 is 15 residues long. The CDR3 loop reads CASSWTSGSGNEQFF. Written as DNA, the CDR3 is TGTGCCAGCAGCTGGACTAGCGGGAGTGGCAATGAGCAGTTCTTC.

The gene calls are TRBV18 and TRBJ2-2; maybe TRBD2 (5 bases). Germline V gives CDR1 KGHSH, CDR2 LQKENI. V lost 0 bases and J lost 0, with 23 bases in between. This CDR3 is 21 amino acids long. CDR3 nucleotides: TGTGCCAGCTCACCACCAATTTTATTCGGGGTTGGCGTGTCGAACACCGGGGAGCTGTTTTTT. Amino acids: CASSPPILFGVGVSNTGELFF.

This chain links TRBV7-9 with TRBJ1-1; no reliable D call. Trimming left V 5 bases short and J 8 bases short, with 15 bases between. The CDR3 spans 13 residues. Germline assignment: CDR1 SEHNR and CDR2 FQNEAQ (reference sequence). Here the CDR3 reads CASSPSRQMEAFF. The CDR3 coding sequence is TGTGCCAGCAGCCCAAGTCGGCAGATGGAAGCTTTCTTT.

This clonotype was seen only a few times. J is TRBJ1-2 and V is TRBV27; D remains ambiguous. The CDR3 extends over 14 amino acids. V was clipped by 4 bases and J by 1 base, with 10 bases between them. Germline lookup yields CDR1 MNHEY and CDR2 SMNVEV (reference sequence). The CDR3 loop is CASSSVPLNYGYTF. The CDR3 nucleotides read TGTGCCAGCAGTTCAGTACCCCTTAACTATGGCTACACCTTC.

DNA for the CDR3: TGCAGCGCCTGGGTACCGCTTACGGATACGCAGTATTTT. This encodes CSAWVPLTDTQYF. The chain has TRBV29-1 and TRBJ2-3, with D unclear. CDR1 is SQVTM and CDR2 is ANQGSEA in the germline V gene. Deletions cut 7 bases from V and 6 bases from J, with 17 bases between. The CDR3 covers 13 residues.

There are a few counts of this clonotype. In DNA form, the CDR3 reads TGCAGTGCAAAAAACCTAGCGGGAGGGCCCTACGAGCAGTACTTC. Translation gives CSAKNLAGGPYEQYF. The rearrangement uses TRBV20-1 and TRBJ2-7; 12 positions match TRBD2. Unmatched junction bases numbered 8, after V lost 6 bases and J lost 2 bases. CDR3 size: 15 residues. CDR1 and CDR2 from the germline V gene are DFQATT and SNEGSKA (reference sequence).

CDR3 DNA: TGTGCCAGCAGTCCCCAGGGACTAGCGGGAGGACTCAATGAGCAGTTCTTC. It specifies CASSPQGLAGGLNEQFF. The chain joins TRBV7-9 to TRBJ2-1; 15 bases fit TRBD2. The CDR3 runs 17 residues. V was pared by 6 bases and J by 6 bases, with 9 bases of the junction left unmatched. CDR1 SEHNR and CDR2 FQNEAQ come from the germline V gene (reference sequence).

The V gene is TRBV5-1, the J gene TRBJ1-4; D may be TRBD1 (6 bases). Trimming removed 3 bases at V and 7 bases at J, with 13 bases between. Germline assignment: CDR1 SGHRS and CDR2 YFSETQ. The CDR3 is 14 residues long. The CDR3 sequence: CASSSGGQGEKLFF. CDR3 DNA: TGCGCCAGCAGCTCCGGGGGCCAAGGTGAAAAACTGTTTTTT.

The chain has TRBV4-2 and TRBJ1-2; D gene ambiguous. V lost 0 bases and J lost 6, with 11 bases in between. Germline values: CDR1 LGHNA, CDR2 YNFKEQ. The CDR3 runs to 14 residues. The CDR3 sequence is CASSQEPSSDGYTF. DNA of the CDR3: TGTGCCAGCAGCCAAGAACCGTCATCGGATGGCTACACCTTC.

In its sample, this clonotype was seen a few times. The rearrangement uses TRBV6-2 or TRBV6-3 and TRBJ1-1, with no clear D. From germline, CDR1 is MNHEY and CDR2 SVGEGT. This CDR3 is 12 amino acids long. Trimming cost V 2 bases and J 11 bases, with 12 bases left between them. The CDR3 loop is CASSYPSVTAFF. For the CDR3, the DNA is TGTGCCAGCAGTTACCCGTCAGTAACGGCTTTCTTT.

In its sample, this clonotype was seen many times. One end of the junction does not line up with germline, which may come from a read error. V usage is TRBV7-7 and J usage is TRBJ2-5; 7 bases are a match to TRBD2. Germline V lookup: CDR1 SSHAT, CDR2 FNYEAQ (reference sequence). This CDR3 contains 15 residues. The DNA of the CDR3 is TGTGCTAGCAGCTCCGGGAGGTCGTACCAAGAGACCCAGTACTTC. The encoded protein is CASSSGRSYQETQYF. Complete variable domain (other parts from reference TRBV7-7 and TRBJ2-5): GAGVSQSPRYKVTKRGQDVTLRCDPISSHATLYWYQQALGQGPEFLTYFNYEAQPDKSGLPSDRFSAERPEGSISTLTIQRTEQRDSAMYRCASSSGRSYQETQYFGPGTRLLVL.

This clonotype was seen many times. The J gene is TRBJ2-2, the V gene TRBV9, with no clear D. Deletions cut 7 bases from V and 1 base from J, with 2 bases between. Per the germline V gene, CDR1 is SGDLS and CDR2 is YYNGEE. CDR3 length: 11 residues. CDR3 in amino acids: CASRNTGELFF. The DNA of the CDR3 is TGTGCCAGCCGGAACACCGGGGAGCTGTTTTTT. Together with reference TRBV9 and TRBJ2-2, the CDR3 gives the full variable domain: DSGVTQTPKHLITATGQRVTLRCSPRSGDLSVYWYQQSLDQGLQFLIQYYNGEERAKGNILERFSAQQFPDLHSELNLSSLELGDSALYFCASRNTGELFFGEGSRLTVL.

V gene TRBV20-1 combines with J gene TRBJ2-7; D gene uncertain. CDR3 length equals 13 residues. Germline CDR1 DFQATT, CDR2 SNEGSKA (reference sequence). The V gene lost 7 bases and the J gene lost 7 bases, with 20 bases spanning the gap. Here the CDR3 DNA reads TGCAGTGATACCTCGATCGGCTCCCTGGAGCAGTACTTC. This translates into CSDTSIGSLEQYF.

The chain recombines TRBV2 with TRBJ1-1, with D possibly matching TRBD1 (5 bases). Between the trimmed V and J ends, which lost 6 bases and 1 base, there was a span of 9 bases. Looked up from germline, CDR1 is SNHLY and CDR2 is FYNNEI. The CDR3 sequence is 13 residues long. This CDR3 reads CASRPGANTEAFF. The CDR3 DNA reads as TGTGCCAGCAGGCCCGGGGCGAACACTGAAGCTTTCTTT.

The chain has TRBV4-1 and TRBJ2-5; TRBD1 matches 7 bases. The V gene end was trimmed by 4 bases and the J gene end by 2 bases; junction bases not matched to a gene: 10. This CDR3 has 16 amino acids. CDR1 MGHRA and CDR2 YSYEKL come from the germline V gene. The CDR3 loop is CASSRQGVVRQETQYF. The CDR3 DNA reads as TGCGCCAGCAGCCGTCAGGGGGTAGTTCGGCAAGAGACCCAGTACTTC.